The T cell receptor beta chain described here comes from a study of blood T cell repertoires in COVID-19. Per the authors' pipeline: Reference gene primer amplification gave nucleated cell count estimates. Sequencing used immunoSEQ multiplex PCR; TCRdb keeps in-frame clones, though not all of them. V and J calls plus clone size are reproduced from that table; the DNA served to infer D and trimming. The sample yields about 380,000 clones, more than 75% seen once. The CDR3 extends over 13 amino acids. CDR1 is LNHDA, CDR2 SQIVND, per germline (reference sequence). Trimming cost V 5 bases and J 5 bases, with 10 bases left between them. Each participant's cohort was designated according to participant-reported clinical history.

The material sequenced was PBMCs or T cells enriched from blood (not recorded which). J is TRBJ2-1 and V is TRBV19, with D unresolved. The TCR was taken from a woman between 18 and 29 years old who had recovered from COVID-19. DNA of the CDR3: TGTGCCAGTAGTGTCGGGTCGCACAATGAGCAGTTCTTC. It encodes CASSVGSHNEQFF. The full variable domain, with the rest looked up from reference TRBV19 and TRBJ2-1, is DGGITQSPKYLFRKEGQNVTLSCEQNLNHDAMYWYRQDPGQGLRLIYYSQIVNDFQKGDIAEGYSVSREKKESFPLTVTSAQKNPTAFYLCASSVGSHNEQFFGPGTRLTVL.